Listed below are T cell receptor beta chains from one sample, sequenced in a study of T cells in Graves' hyperthyroidism and ophthalmopathy. TCRdb passed the multiplex PCR reads through MiXCR, listing each CDR3 protein once. The sample consists of about 350,000 distinct CDR3 sequences, about 14% of them appearing once. Sequenced: blood. These receptors came from a young woman with Graves' hyperthyroidism. CDR3s include the opening cysteine and the closing phenylalanine or tryptophan. D genes are given only for firm matches. Only part of the rows carry a size: once, few, many, or a class if the clone is expanded.

D: .; V: TRBV20-1; size: many; J: TRBJ1-1; CDR3: CSVAGGDTEAFF; DNA: TGCAGTGTCGCCGGAGGGGACACTGAAGCTTTCTTT
D: .; V: TRBV7-6; size: .; J: TRBJ2-3; CDR3: CASSLLRSDTQYF; DNA: TGTGCCAGCAGCCTACTTAGATCAGATACGCAGTATTTT
D: TRBD1; V: TRBV12-3/TRBV12-4; size: .; J: TRBJ1-2; CDR3: CASSLRGGARGLGGGYTF; DNA: TGTGCCAGCAGTTTACGGGGTGGGGCCAGGGGGCTAGGCGGTGGCTACACCTTC
D: TRBD2; V: TRBV7-9; size: few; J: TRBJ2-3; CDR3: CASSSPSSGSTDTQYF; DNA: TGTGCCAGCAGCTCACCCTCTAGCGGTAGCACAGATACGCAGTATTTT
D: TRBD1; V: TRBV6-1; size: .; J: TRBJ2-7; CDR3: CASSGLGTGGYEQYF; DNA: TGTGCCAGCAGTGGATTGGGGACAGGGGGATACGAGCAGTACTTC
D: .; V: TRBV28; size: many; J: TRBJ2-2; CDR3: CASSQRLTARPGELFF; DNA: TGTGCCAGCAGTCAGAGACTCACTGCGCGCCCTGGGGAGCTGTTTTTT
D: .; V: TRBV11-2; size: many; J: TRBJ2-7; CDR3: CASGMDEQYF; DNA: TGTGCCAGCGGCATGGACGAGCAGTACTTC
D: .; V: TRBV2; size: few; J: TRBJ1-2; CDR3: CASSDTSDGGYTF; DNA: TGTGCCAGCAGTGATACCTCAGATGGAGGCTACACCTTC
D: .; V: TRBV27; size: many; J: TRBJ2-3; CDR3: CASSSGSFTDTQYF; DNA: TGTGCCAGCAGTTCCGGTTCCTTCACAGATACGCAGTATTTT
D: .; V: TRBV28; size: many; J: TRBJ2-7; CDR3: CASSLTSRLSYEQYF; DNA: TGTGCCAGCAGTCTGACCTCGCGGTTATCCTACGAGCAGTACTTC
D: .; V: TRBV12-3/TRBV12-4; size: few; J: TRBJ2-1; CDR3: CASSFYPGGINNEQFF; DNA: TGTGCCAGCAGTTTTTATCCTGGGGGGATCAACAATGAGCAGTTCTTC
D: TRBD1; V: TRBV11-2; size: many; J: TRBJ2-5; CDR3: CASSLGAGGFRETQYF; DNA: TGTGCCAGCAGCTTAGGGGCAGGGGGCTTTCGAGAGACCCAGTACTTC
D: .; V: TRBV2; size: many; J: TRBJ2-5; CDR3: CASSRGLDETQYF; DNA: TGTGCCAGCAGCCGAGGGCTGGACGAGACCCAGTACTTC
D: TRBD1; V: TRBV19; size: .; J: TRBJ2-2; CDR3: CASSPSRGSITGELFF; DNA: TGTGCCAGTAGTCCCTCCAGGGGGAGTATAACCGGGGAGCTGTTTTTT
D: .; V: TRBV11-2; size: .; J: TRBJ2-2; CDR3: CASSLLFGGHIDTGELFF; DNA: TGTGCCAGCAGCTTATTGTTTGGGGGACATATTGACACCGGGGAGCTGTTTTTT
D: TRBD1; V: TRBV18; size: .; J: TRBJ2-6; CDR3: CASSTGTGASGANVLTF; DNA: TGTGCCAGCTCCACCGGGACAGGTGCATCTGGGGCCAACGTCCTGACTTTC
D: .; V: TRBV2; size: many; J: TRBJ2-1; CDR3: CADSVEGTYNEQFF; DNA: TGTGCCGACTCGGTGGAGGGGACCTACAATGAGCAGTTCTTC
D: TRBD1; V: TRBV19; size: few; J: TRBJ1-5; CDR3: CASTTGGISQPQHF; DNA: TGTGCCAGTACAACAGGGGGCATCTCTCAGCCCCAGCATTTT
D: .; V: TRBV5-1; size: few; J: TRBJ2-1; CDR3: CASSLPGGSYNEQFF; DNA: TGCGCCAGCAGCTTACCCGGCGGGTCCTACAATGAGCAGTTCTTC
D: .; V: TRBV11-2; size: many; J: TRBJ2-1; CDR3: CASSLPWARGPQFF; DNA: TGTGCCAGCAGCTTACCCTGGGCAAGGGGACCGCAGTTCTTC
D: TRBD2; V: TRBV20-1; size: few; J: TRBJ2-7; CDR3: CSTKGGPYEQYF; DNA: TGCAGTACTAAGGGAGGGCCCTACGAGCAGTACTTC
D: TRBD2; V: TRBV11-2; size: .; J: TRBJ2-7; CDR3: CASSSPGLAAEQYF; DNA: TGTGCCAGCAGCTCGCCGGGACTAGCTGCTGAGCAGTACTTC
D: .; V: TRBV2; size: .; J: TRBJ1-5; CDR3: CASSDVETPNQPQHF; DNA: TGTGCCAGCAGTGATGTGGAGACACCTAATCAGCCCCAGCATTTT
D: .; V: TRBV6-1; size: .; J: TRBJ1-1; CDR3: CASSPPPSPEAFF; DNA: TGTGCCAGCAGCCCCCCCCCCTCCCCAGAAGCTTTCTTT
D: .; V: TRBV7-2; size: .; J: TRBJ1-3; CDR3: CASSLDRNSGNTIYF; DNA: TGTGCCAGCAGCTTAGATAGGAACTCTGGAAACACCATATATTTT
D: TRBD2; V: TRBV11-2; size: few; J: TRBJ2-1; CDR3: CASSHKTLAGGHNEQFF; DNA: TGTGCCAGCTCCCACAAGACACTAGCGGGAGGACACAATGAGCAGTTCTTC
D: TRBD1; V: TRBV5-4; size: .; J: TRBJ2-7; CDR3: CASSFRQGAYEQYF; DNA: TGTGCCAGCAGCTTCCGACAGGGGGCTTACGAGCAGTACTTC
D: TRBD2; V: TRBV2; size: many; J: TRBJ2-4; CDR3: CASSGFLGLAAQNSKNIQYF; DNA: TGTGCCAGCAGTGGTTTTCTGGGACTAGCGGCCCAAAACTCCAAAAACATTCAGTACTTC
D: TRBD1; V: TRBV5-1; size: many; J: TRBJ2-2; CDR3: CASKDRAGAGELFF; DNA: TGCGCCAGCAAAGACAGGGCGGGCGCCGGGGAGCTGTTTTTT
D: .; V: TRBV29-1; size: few; J: TRBJ1-5; CDR3: CSVGQGGQPQHF; DNA: TGCAGCGTTGGGCAGGGCGGGCAGCCCCAGCATTTT
D: .; V: TRBV12-3/TRBV12-4; size: many; J: TRBJ2-1; CDR3: CASSPTLGRYDNEQFF; DNA: TGTGCCAGCAGTCCCACTTTAGGGCGGTACGACAATGAGCAGTTCTTC
D: .; V: TRBV5-1; size: .; J: TRBJ1-2; CDR3: CASHQDGALFYGYTF; DNA: TGCGCCAGCCACCAGGACGGCGCTCTATTCTATGGCTACACCTTC
D: TRBD1; V: TRBV6-1; size: few; J: TRBJ1-5; CDR3: CASSENRGIKQPQHF; DNA: TGTGCCAGCAGTGAAAACAGGGGAATTAAACAGCCCCAGCATTTT
D: .; V: TRBV20-1; size: many; J: TRBJ2-6; CDR3: CSARDAGLEANVLTF; DNA: TGCAGTGCTAGAGACGCCGGGCTGGAGGCCAACGTCCTGACTTTC
D: .; V: TRBV6-5; size: few; J: TRBJ1-2; CDR3: CASSYSWGEGYTF; DNA: TGTGCCAGCAGTTACTCGTGGGGGGAGGGCTACACCTTC
D: .; V: TRBV2; size: many; J: TRBJ1-2; CDR3: CASNQERGYTF; DNA: TGTGCCAGCAACCAGGAGAGGGGCTACACCTTC
D: TRBD2; V: TRBV5-1; size: many; J: TRBJ2-2; CDR3: CASSDEAGYAGELFF; DNA: TGCGCCAGCAGCGATGAAGCGGGATACGCAGGGGAGCTGTTTTTT
D: .; V: TRBV6-5; size: few; J: TRBJ1-3; CDR3: CASSYSTFGNTIYF; DNA: TGTGCCAGCAGTTACTCTACGTTTGGAAACACCATATATTTT
D: .; V: TRBV12-3/TRBV12-4; size: many; J: TRBJ2-5; CDR3: CASSESAGWETQYF; DNA: TGTGCCAGCAGCGAGTCGGCCGGGTGGGAGACCCAGTACTTC
D: TRBD2; V: TRBV25-1; size: few; J: TRBJ2-3; CDR3: CASSVGTGLAGVHGLGADTQYF; DNA: TGTGCCAGCAGTGTGGGGACTGGATTAGCGGGAGTTCATGGTTTGGGAGCAGATACGCAGTATTTT
D: .; V: TRBV6-1; size: many; J: TRBJ1-2; CDR3: CASSEASGWGYTF; DNA: TGTGCCAGCAGTGAAGCCTCGGGGTGGGGCTACACCTTC
D: .; V: TRBV20-1; size: few; J: TRBJ1-6; CDR3: CSARVSSYNSPLHF; DNA: TGCAGTGCTAGAGTCAGCTCCTATAATTCACCCCTCCACTTT